There are a few counts of the clone carrying this T cell receptor (beta chain). Antigen: not known. The data belong to a study of CD8+ T cells in alopecia areata. Germline V gene data show CDR1 as MNHEY and CDR2 as SMNVEV (reference sequence). With 6 bases removed from V and 6 bases from J, the gap between germline ends came to 9 bases. CDR3 size: 11 residues. Study observations and caveats: Tofacitinib did not eliminate many expanded lesional clones from scalp or blood.

Specified treatment: oral pan-JAK inhibitor, 5-10 mg twice daily. Both peripheral blood and punch biopsies of lesional scalp skin were obtained from patients who had alopecia areata. As the sequencing template, cDNA was produced by extracting RNA and reverse transcribing it. Profiled with immunoSEQ multiplex PCR; TCRdb holds only in-frame clones, not every one. Of roughly 180,000 clones listed, approximately 55% are singletons. The chain uses TRBV27 and TRBJ2-7; tentative D call: TRBD2 (5 bases). This specimen was CD8+ T cells sorted from blood, taken at week 24, from a patient treated with tofacitinib. The TCR was taken from a human donor with alopecia areata. The CDR3 nucleotides are TGTGCCAGCAGCCCCGGGATCGAGCAGTACTTC. Amino acids: CASSPGIEQYF.